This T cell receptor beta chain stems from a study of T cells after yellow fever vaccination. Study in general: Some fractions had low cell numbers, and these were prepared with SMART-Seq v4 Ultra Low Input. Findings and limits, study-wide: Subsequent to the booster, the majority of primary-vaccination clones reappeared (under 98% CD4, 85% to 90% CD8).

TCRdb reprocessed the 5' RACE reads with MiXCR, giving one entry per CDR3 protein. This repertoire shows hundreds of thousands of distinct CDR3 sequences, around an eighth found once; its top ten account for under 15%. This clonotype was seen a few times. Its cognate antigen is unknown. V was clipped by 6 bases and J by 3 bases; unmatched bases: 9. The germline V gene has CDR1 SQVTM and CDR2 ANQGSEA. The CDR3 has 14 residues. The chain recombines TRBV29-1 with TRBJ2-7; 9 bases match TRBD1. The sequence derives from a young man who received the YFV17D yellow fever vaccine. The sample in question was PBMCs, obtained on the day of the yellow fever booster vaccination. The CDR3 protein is CSVRTGASLYEQYF. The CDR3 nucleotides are TGCAGCGTGCGGACAGGGGCGTCCCTCTACGAGCAGTACTTC.